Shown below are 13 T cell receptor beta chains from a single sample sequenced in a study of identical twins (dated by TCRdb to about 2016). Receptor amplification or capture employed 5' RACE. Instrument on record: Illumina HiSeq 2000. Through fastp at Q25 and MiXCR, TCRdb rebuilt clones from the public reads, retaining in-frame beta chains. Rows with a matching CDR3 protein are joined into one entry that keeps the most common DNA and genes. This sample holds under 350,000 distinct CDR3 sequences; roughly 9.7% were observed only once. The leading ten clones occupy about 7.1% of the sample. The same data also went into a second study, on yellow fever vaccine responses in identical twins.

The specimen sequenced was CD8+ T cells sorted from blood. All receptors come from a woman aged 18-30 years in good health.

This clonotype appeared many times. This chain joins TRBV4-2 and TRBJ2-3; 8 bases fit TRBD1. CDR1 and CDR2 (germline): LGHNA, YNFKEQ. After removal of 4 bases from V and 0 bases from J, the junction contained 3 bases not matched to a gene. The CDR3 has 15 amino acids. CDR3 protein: CASSPRDRSTDTQYF. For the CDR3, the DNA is TGTGCCAGCAGCCCTAGGGACAGGAGCACAGATACGCAGTATTTT.

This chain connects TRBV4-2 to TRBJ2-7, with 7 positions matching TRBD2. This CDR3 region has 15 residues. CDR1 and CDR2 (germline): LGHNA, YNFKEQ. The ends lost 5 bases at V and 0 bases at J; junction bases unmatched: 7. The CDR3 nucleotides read TGTGCCAGCAGCGATGGACTAGGAAACTCCTACGAGCAGTACTTC. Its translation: CASSDGLGNSYEQYF.

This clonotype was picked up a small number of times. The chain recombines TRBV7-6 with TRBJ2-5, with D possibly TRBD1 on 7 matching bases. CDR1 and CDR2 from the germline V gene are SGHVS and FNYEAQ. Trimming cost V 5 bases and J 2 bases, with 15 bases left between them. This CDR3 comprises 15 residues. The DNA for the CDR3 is TGTGCCAGCAGCCCCCAGACAGGGACTCAAGAGACCCAGTACTTC. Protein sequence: CASSPQTGTQETQYF.

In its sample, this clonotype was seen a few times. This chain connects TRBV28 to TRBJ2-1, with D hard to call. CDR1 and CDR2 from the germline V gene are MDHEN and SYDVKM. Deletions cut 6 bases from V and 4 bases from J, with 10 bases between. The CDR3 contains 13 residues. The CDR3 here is CASSLTKYNEQFF. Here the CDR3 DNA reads TGTGCCAGCAGCCTAACAAAGTACAATGAGCAGTTCTTC.

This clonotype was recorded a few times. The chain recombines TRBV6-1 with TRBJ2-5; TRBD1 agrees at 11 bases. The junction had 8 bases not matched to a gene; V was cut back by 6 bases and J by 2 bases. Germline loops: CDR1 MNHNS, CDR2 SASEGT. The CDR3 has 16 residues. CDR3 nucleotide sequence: TGTGCCAGCAGCCCCGGGACAGGGGGGCTTCAAGAGACCCAGTACTTC. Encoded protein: CASSPGTGGLQETQYF.

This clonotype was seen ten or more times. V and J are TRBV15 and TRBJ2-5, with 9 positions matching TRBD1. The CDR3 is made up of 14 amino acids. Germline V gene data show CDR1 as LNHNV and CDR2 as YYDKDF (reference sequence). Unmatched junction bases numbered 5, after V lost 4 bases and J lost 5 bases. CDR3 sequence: CATSIGTGWETQYF. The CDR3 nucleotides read TGTGCCACCAGCATCGGGACAGGGTGGGAGACCCAGTACTTC.

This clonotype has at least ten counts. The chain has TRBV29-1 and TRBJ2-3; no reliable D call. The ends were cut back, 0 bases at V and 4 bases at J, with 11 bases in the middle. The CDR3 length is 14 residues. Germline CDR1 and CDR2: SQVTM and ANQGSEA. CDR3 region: CSVEESLTADTQYF. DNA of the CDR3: TGCAGCGTTGAAGAGTCCTTAACGGCAGATACGCAGTATTTT.

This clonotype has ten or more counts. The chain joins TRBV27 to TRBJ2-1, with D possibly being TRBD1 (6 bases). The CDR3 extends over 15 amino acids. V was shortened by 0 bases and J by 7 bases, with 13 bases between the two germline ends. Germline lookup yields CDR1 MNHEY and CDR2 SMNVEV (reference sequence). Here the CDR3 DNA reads TGTGCCAGCAGTTTATCGAAGGGGGTGTGGAATGAGCAGTTCTTC. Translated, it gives CASSLSKGVWNEQFF.

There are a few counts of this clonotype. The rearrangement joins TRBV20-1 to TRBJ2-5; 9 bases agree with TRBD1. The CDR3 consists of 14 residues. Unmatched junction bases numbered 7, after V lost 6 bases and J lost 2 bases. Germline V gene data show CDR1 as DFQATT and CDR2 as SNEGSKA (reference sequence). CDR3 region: CSASTDRGQETQYF. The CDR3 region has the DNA TGCAGTGCCAGTACCGACAGGGGGCAAGAGACCCAGTACTTC.

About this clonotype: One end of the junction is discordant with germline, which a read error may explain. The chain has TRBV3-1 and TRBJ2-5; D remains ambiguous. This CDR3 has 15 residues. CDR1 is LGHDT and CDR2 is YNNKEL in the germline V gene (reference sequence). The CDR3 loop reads CACSQDWAALETQYF. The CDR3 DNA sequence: TGTGCCTGCAGCCAAGACTGGGCCGCGTTAGAGACCCAGTACTTC.

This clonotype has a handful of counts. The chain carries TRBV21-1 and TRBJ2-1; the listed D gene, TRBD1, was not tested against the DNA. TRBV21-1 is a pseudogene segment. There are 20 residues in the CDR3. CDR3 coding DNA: TGTGCCAGCAGCGAAGCGTGCCGACAGGGGAGCGGGTTCCACTACAATGAGCAGTTCTTC. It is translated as CASSEACRQGSGFHYNEQFF.

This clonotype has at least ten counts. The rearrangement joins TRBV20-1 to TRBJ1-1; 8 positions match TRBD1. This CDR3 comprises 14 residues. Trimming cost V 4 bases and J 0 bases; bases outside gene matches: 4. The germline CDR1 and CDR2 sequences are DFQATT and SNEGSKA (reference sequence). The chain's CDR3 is CSATRQGMNTEAFF. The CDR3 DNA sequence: TGCAGTGCTACTAGACAGGGGATGAACACTGAAGCTTTCTTT.

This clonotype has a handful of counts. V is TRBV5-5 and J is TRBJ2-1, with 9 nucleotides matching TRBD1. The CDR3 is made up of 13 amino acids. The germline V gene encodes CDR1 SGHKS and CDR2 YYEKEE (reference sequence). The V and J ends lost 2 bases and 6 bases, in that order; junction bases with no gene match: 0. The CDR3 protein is CASSLQGANEQFF. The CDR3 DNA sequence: TGTGCCAGCAGCTTACAGGGGGCCAATGAGCAGTTCTTC.